These 31 T cell receptor beta chains were all obtained from the same sample, sequenced in a study of blood T cell repertoires in COVID-19. Sequencing was performed with immunoSEQ multiplex PCR; in TCRdb, only in-frame clones are kept and a portion is missing. This sample has 150,000 to 200,000 clones, with about 74% found just once. Specimen: peripheral blood. These receptor sequences come from a woman older than 75 with acute or convalescent COVID-19.

This clone was seen once. This sequence joins TRBV7-9 and TRBJ2-5, with TRBD2 matching over 8 bases. Germline trimming cut 5 bases from V and 2 bases from J; bases unmatched to any gene: 16. CDR3 size: 18 residues. Germline V CDR1 and CDR2: SEHNR, FQNEAQ (reference sequence). DNA of the CDR3: TGTGCCAGCAGCCCGCAACGGGGGGGAGCGCCCACGCAAGAGACCCAGTACTTC. Its translation: CASSPQRGGAPTQETQYF.

The rearrangement links TRBV4-3 to TRBJ1-5; weak D call: TRBD1 (5 bases). Trimming shortened V by 2 bases and J by 8 bases, and 10 bases separated the two germline ends. CDR3 size: 13 residues. Per the germline V gene, CDR1 is LGHNA and CDR2 is YSLEER. The CDR3 DNA is TGCGCCAGCAGCCAAAAAACGGGGGAGCCCCAGCATTTT. This encodes CASSQKTGEPQHF.

This clone was seen more than once but under ten times. Within the sample, other DNA sequences also encode this same CDR3. The chain is built from TRBV9 and TRBJ1-1, with D hard to call. The CDR3 is 12 amino acids. Germline CDR1 reads SGDLS; CDR2 reads YYNGEE. V lost 3 bases, J lost 5 bases, and 8 bases lay in between. CDR3 nucleotide sequence: TGTGCCAGCAGCGCGGGTACGACTGAAGCTTTCTTT. Translated, it gives CASSAGTTEAFF. Based on the CDR3 plus reference TRBV9 and TRBJ1-1, the full variable domain is DSGVTQTPKHLITATGQRVTLRCSPRSGDLSVYWYQQSLDQGLQFLIQYYNGEERAKGNILERFSAQQFPDLHSELNLSSLELGDSALYFCASSAGTTEAFFGQGTRLTVV.

The chain combines TRBV10-1 with TRBJ2-7, with 14 positions matching TRBD2. With V trimmed by 0 bases and J by 2 bases, 9 bases remained unmatched. CDR1 and CDR2 (germline): WNHNN, SYGVQD (reference sequence). CDR3 length: 19 residues. In DNA, the CDR3 is TGCGCCAGCAGTGAGTCGGTGGGGGGACTAGCGGGAGCCGCCTACGAGCAGTACTTC. Its protein product is CASSESVGGLAGAAYEQYF.

The gene calls are TRBV9 and TRBJ2-4; 7 bases map to TRBD1. Germline V gene lookup returns CDR1 SGDLS and CDR2 YYNGEE. The CDR3 runs 14 residues. With 2 bases clipped from V and 8 bases from J, the junction kept 7 bases outside the gene matches. The DNA of the CDR3 is TGTGCCAGCAGCGTGGGGACAGAAAGGGACATTCAGTACTTC. It translates to CASSVGTERDIQYF.

The chain joins TRBV6-1 to TRBJ1-4; D ambiguous. Looked up from germline, CDR1 is MNHNS and CDR2 is SASEGT. V lost 1 base and J 4 bases, leaving 10 bases between the germline ends. This CDR3 has 15 amino acids. CDR3 sequence (DNA): TGTGCCAGCAGTGAAGTGGCGGGAGTTAATGAAAAACTGTTTTTT. This sequence encodes CASSEVAGVNEKLFF.

The chain recombines TRBV30 with TRBJ1-2; 7 bases align to TRBD1. V lost 0 bases and J lost 8; bases outside the gene matches: 6. Germline CDR1 GTSNPN, CDR2 SVGIG (reference sequence). The CDR3 covers 13 residues. CDR3 loop: CAWSVNRGGGYTF. CDR3 in DNA: TGTGCCTGGAGTGTAAACAGGGGAGGAGGCTACACCTTC.

CDR3 DNA: TGCGCCAGCAGCTTGGAGCGGACTCTATACAATGAGCAGTTCTTC. This translates into CASSLERTLYNEQFF. J is TRBJ2-1 and V is TRBV5-1; D perhaps matches TRBD2 (5 bases). The germline V gene has CDR1 SGHRS and CDR2 YFSETQ. The ends were cut back, 0 bases at V and 4 bases at J, with 11 bases in the middle. This CDR3 region has 15 residues. Supplemented by reference TRBV5-1 and TRBJ2-1, the full variable domain reads KAGVTQTPRYLIKTRGQQVTLSCSPISGHRSVSWYQQTPGQGLQFLFEYFSETQRNKGNFPGRFSGRQFSNSRSEMNVSTLELGDSALYLCASSLERTLYNEQFFGPGTRLTVL.

The genes are TRBV4-3 and TRBJ2-5; tentative D call: TRBD1 (5 bases). This CDR3 is 13 amino acids long. Between the trimmed V and J ends, which lost 8 bases and 0 bases, there was a span of 10 bases. Germline CDR1 LGHNA, CDR2 YSLEER. The CDR3 DNA follows: TGCGCCAGCGCTAGGGGATACCAAGAGACCCAGTACTTC. Residues: CASARGYQETQYF.

The gene calls are TRBV12-3 or TRBV12-4 and TRBJ2-1, with 9 bases fitting TRBD2. The V and J ends lost 6 bases and 10 bases, in that order; junction bases with no gene match: 7. The CDR3 has 13 amino acids. The CDR3 sequence is CASSQSGGREQFF. CDR3 in DNA: TGTGCCAGCAGCCAGAGCGGGGGGAGGGAGCAGTTCTTC.

This clone was observed a single time. V usage is TRBV27 and J usage is TRBJ2-7, with 9 bases aligning to TRBD2. Germline CDR1 MNHEY, CDR2 SMNVEV (reference sequence). The CDR3 covers 16 residues. The ends lost 4 bases at V and 1 base at J; junction bases unmatched: 8. The CDR3 DNA is TGTGCCAGCAGTTATAGCGGGAGAGGTTATTCCTACGAGCAGTACTTC. Translating it yields CASSYSGRGYSYEQYF.

This sequence joins TRBV18 and TRBJ1-1; TRBD1 agrees at 8 bases. In germline, CDR1 is KGHSH, CDR2 LQKENI. V was pared by 6 bases and J by 4 bases, with 10 bases of the junction left unmatched. CDR3 length: 15 residues. This chain's CDR3 is CASSRTGLEGTEAFF. Here the CDR3 DNA reads TGTGCCAGCTCGAGGACAGGGCTGGAGGGCACTGAAGCTTTCTTT.

CDR3 coding DNA: TGCAGCGCCCTCGTCAGCGGGGTTACCGGGGAGCTGTTTTTT. This gives the protein CSALVSGVTGELFF. The V and J genes are TRBV29-1 and TRBJ2-2, with TRBD2 matching 7 bases. Germline-derived CDR1 and CDR2 are SQVTM and ANQGSEA. This CDR3 is built from 14 residues. The V segment lost 7 bases and the J segment 5 bases; nucleotides outside the gene matches: 10.

V and J are TRBV3-1 (or the pseudogene TRBV3-2) and TRBJ1-1; D may be TRBD1 (6 bases). V was cut by 4 bases and J by 1 base, with 10 bases left in between. This CDR3 is built from 14 residues. Germline loops: CDR1 LGHDT, CDR2 YNNKEL (reference sequence). The CDR3 DNA follows: TGTGCCAGCAGCCCCCACAGGGAGAACACTGAAGCTTTCTTT. This translates into CASSPHRENTEAFF.

V gene TRBV5-1 combines with J gene TRBJ2-3; 10 bases agree with TRBD2. This CDR3 region has 17 residues. The V gene's germline CDR1 is SGHRS and CDR2 YFSETQ. With V trimmed by 0 bases and J by 1 base, 5 bases remained unmatched. CDR3 nucleotides: TGCGCCAGCAGCTTGGGGGCTAGCGGGAGTGGCACAGATACGCAGTATTTT. It yields the protein CASSLGASGSGTDTQYF.

This chain uses TRBV6-5 with TRBJ2-1; D gene ambiguous. The CDR3 length is 12 residues. Between the trimmed V and J ends, which lost 0 bases and 8 bases, there was a span of 5 bases. From germline, CDR1 is MNHEY and CDR2 SVGAGI. The CDR3 reads CASSYSGYEQFF. The CDR3 DNA reads TGTGCCAGCAGTTACTCCGGGTATGAGCAGTTCTTC.

This chain links TRBV18 with TRBJ2-3; 9 bases agree with TRBD1. From germline, CDR1 is KGHSH and CDR2 LQKENI. This CDR3 spans 16 amino acids. V dropped 2 bases and J dropped 4; count of bases not matched to a gene: 7. Here the CDR3 DNA reads TGTGCCAGCTCACCATCGGGGACAGGGATCCCAGATACGCAGTATTTT. The encoded protein is CASSPSGTGIPDTQYF.

The V call is TRBV27, the J call TRBJ2-7; TRBD2 aligns across 9 bases. CDR1 MNHEY and CDR2 SMNVEV come from the germline V gene (reference sequence). The CDR3 spans 15 residues. Trimming took 6 bases from V and 0 from J; bases not matched to a gene: 6. CDR3 coding DNA: TGTGCCAGCAGCGCAGCGGGACTAGCCTCCTACGAGCAGTACTTC. Amino acids: CASSAAGLASYEQYF.

This chain joins TRBV5-5 and TRBJ1-2; 8 bases are shared with TRBD1. Per germline, CDR1 SGHKS and CDR2 YYEKEE (reference sequence). V lost 0 bases, J lost 2 bases, and 9 bases stayed unmatched. CDR3 length: 17 amino acids. CDR3 in amino acids: CASSLAYRTGQNYGYTF. The CDR3 bases are TGTGCCAGCAGCTTGGCCTACAGGACAGGGCAAAACTATGGCTACACCTTC.

This clone came up once. The chain combines TRBV11-1 with TRBJ1-3; possibly TRBD1 for D (5 bases). Trimming left V 5 bases short and J 0 bases short, with 8 bases between. CDR3 size: 14 residues. CDR1 and CDR2 (germline): SGHAT, FQDESV (reference sequence). CDR3 residues: CASSQGDSGNTIYF. As DNA, the CDR3 is TGTGCCAGCAGCCAAGGGGACTCTGGAAACACCATATATTTT. Looking up the rest from reference TRBV11-1 and TRBJ1-3 gives the full variable domain: EAEVAQSPRYKITEKSQAVAFWCDPISGHATLYWYRQILGQGPELLVQFQDESVVDDSQLPKDRFSAERLKGVDSTLKIQPAELGDSAMYLCASSQGDSGNTIYFGEGSWLTVV.

The chain combines TRBV19 with TRBJ2-2; D remains ambiguous. The V gene's germline CDR1 is LNHDA and CDR2 SQIVND (reference sequence). Trimming left V 7 bases short and J 0 bases short, with 12 bases between. This CDR3 has 15 residues. DNA of the CDR3: TGTGCCAGTACCCCTTCCAGCGCGAACACCGGGGAGCTGTTTTTT. Protein: CASTPSSANTGELFF.

The chain is built from TRBV18 and TRBJ2-1; 9 bases fit TRBD2. CDR3 length: 11 residues. Germline trimming cut 3 bases from V and 15 bases from J; bases unmatched to any gene: 3. Germline values: CDR1 KGHSH, CDR2 LQKENI. The CDR3 DNA sequence: TGTGCCAGCTCACCCTTGGGACTAGCGTTCTTC. Amino acid sequence: CASSPLGLAFF.

In this sample, this clone is medium-sized. The gene calls are TRBV19 and TRBJ2-5, with TRBD1 matching 9 bases. The CDR3 is 16 residues long. The germline V gene encodes CDR1 LNHDA and CDR2 SQIVND (reference sequence). V shed 3 bases and J 0 bases; nucleotides not matched to a gene: 5. This CDR3 reads CASSILQGAYQETQYF. Here the CDR3 DNA reads TGTGCCAGTAGTATCCTACAGGGGGCGTACCAAGAGACCCAGTACTTC.

CDR3 sequence reads: CASSLATGGVDTIYF. The CDR3 coding sequence is TGCGCCAGCAGCTTGGCCACAGGGGGTGTGGACACCATATATTTT. The chain carries TRBV5-1 and TRBJ1-3, with 8 bases that match TRBD1. Germline V gives CDR1 SGHRS, CDR2 YFSETQ. This CDR3 is built from 15 residues. The junction had 7 bases not matched to a gene; V was cut back by 0 bases and J by 8 bases.

The chain has TRBV5-1 and TRBJ1-4; TRBD1 matches 10 bases. Germline V CDR1 and CDR2: SGHRS, YFSETQ. The CDR3 length is 14 residues. V lost 4 bases to trimming and J lost 7 bases; unmatched junction nucleotides: 4. This CDR3 reads CASSRGQGGEKLFF. CDR3 bases: TGCGCCAGCAGCAGAGGACAGGGGGGTGAAAAACTGTTTTTT.

J is TRBJ2-1 and V is TRBV28, with 7 bases identical to TRBD1. Per the germline V gene, CDR1 is MDHEN and CDR2 is SYDVKM. V shed 6 bases and J 10 bases; nucleotides not matched to a gene: 12. The CDR3 loop spans 14 amino acids. The CDR3 region is CASRTMTGIGEQFF. CDR3 sequence (DNA): TGTGCCAGCAGGACGATGACAGGGATTGGGGAGCAGTTCTTC.

This sequence joins TRBV27 and TRBJ2-1, with 14 bases lining up with TRBD2. Germline CDR1 and CDR2: MNHEY and SMNVEV (reference sequence). Unmatched junction bases numbered 9, after V lost 5 bases and J lost 0 bases. The CDR3 is made up of 19 amino acids. Here the CDR3 reads CASSGGTSGSPSSYNEQFF. Here the CDR3 DNA reads TGTGCCAGCAGTGGCGGGACTAGCGGGAGCCCGAGCTCCTACAATGAGCAGTTCTTC.

The rearrangement uses TRBV9 and TRBJ1-2; 9 bases match TRBD1. The germline V gene has CDR1 SGDLS and CDR2 YYNGEE. The CDR3 is 16 amino acids. J was trimmed by 13 bases and V by 0 bases; bases with no gene match: 16. The CDR3 coding sequence is TGTGCCAGCAGCGTAGCTACACGGACAGGGGAAGACGTGACCACCTTC. It encodes CASSVATRTGEDVTTF.

The V and J genes are TRBV10-3 and TRBJ2-1; 10 bases are a match to TRBD2. The J segment lost 4 bases and the V segment lost 3 bases, leaving 6 bases of the junction unmatched. The germline gives CDR1 ENHRY, CDR2 SYGVKD. CDR3 length: 16 residues. The CDR3 nucleotides are TGTGCCATCAGTGAAAGAACTAGCGGGGAATACAATGAGCAGTTCTTC. Translating it yields CAISERTSGEYNEQFF.

The chain recombines TRBV14 with TRBJ2-2; weak D call: TRBD1 (5 bases). The CDR3 consists of 15 residues. Germline loops: CDR1 SGHDN, CDR2 FVKESK. V was clipped by 0 bases and J by 6 bases, with 11 bases between them. CDR3 nucleotide sequence: TGTGCCAGCAGCCAAGATTTAAGGGGCTCCGGGGAGCTGTTTTTT. This translates into CASSQDLRGSGELFF.

This chain uses TRBV29-1 with TRBJ2-2; no clear D gene. Germline values: CDR1 SQVTM, CDR2 ANQGSEA. With 4 bases removed from V and 5 bases from J, the gap between germline ends came to 14 bases. CDR3 size: 14 residues. As DNA, the CDR3 is TGCAGCGTTGGTCTGGCTGCCGATACCGGGGAGCTGTTTTTT. This translates into CSVGLAADTGELFF.